This T cell receptor beta chain is drawn from a study of blood T cell repertoires in COVID-19. At the level of the study: Samples representing acute and convalescent COVID-19 were sourced from the United States, Italy and Spain. The cDNA or gDNA used as material had been derived from T cells, B-cell-depleted T cells, or PBMCs.

After removal of 2 bases from V and 5 bases from J, the junction contained 9 bases not matched to a gene. The CDR3 has 16 residues. The germline CDR1 and CDR2 sequences are MNHEY and SVGAGI. As originally analysed: Scientists estimated how many nucleated cells there were by amplifying reference gene primers. TCRdb's copy holds only in-frame clones and misses some; the assay was immunoSEQ multiplex PCR. That table gives V, J and clone size, and the DNA gave D and trimming. The data contain tens of thousands of clones, approximately 91% of them singletons. The specimen was peripheral blood. The chain employs TRBV6-5 and TRBJ2-7; 10 bases agree with TRBD2. The clonotype was recovered from a man in his fifties or sixties with active COVID-19. CDR3 sequence: CASSYLGASGSDEQYF. The CDR3, as DNA: TGTGCCAGCAGTTACCTCGGGGCTAGCGGGAGTGACGAGCAGTACTTC.